The present T cell receptor beta chain was sequenced within a study of cytomegalovirus exposure and HLA in healthy donors. Study-level points and caveats: Follow-up analysis seemed to connect common viral pathogens with several of the most significant clusters identified. Later analysis suggested most CMV-associated TCR beta chains were HLA-restricted. The study recorded over 150 TCR beta chains that were cytomegalovirus-associated.

PCR primers comprised 60 Vbeta and 13 Jbeta primers. TCRdb keeps only in-frame clones here, not all; method: immunoSEQ multiplex PCR. The sample lists about 96,000 clones, approximately 74% occurring once. This clone is a singleton in its sample. Its antigen is as yet unknown. Trimming removed 2 bases at V and 9 bases at J, with 13 bases between. The CDR3 covers 13 residues. Germline lookup yields CDR1 MNHEY and CDR2 SVGAGI. This sequence originates from a female donor in good health and CMV-seropositive. This chain connects TRBV6-5 to TRBJ1-1, with D maybe TRBD1 (6 bases). The sequenced sample consisted of PBMCs. In DNA form, the CDR3 reads TGTGCCAGCAGTTACCTGGCGGGGGGGCAAGCTTTCTTT. This codes for CASSYLAGGQAFF.